This T cell receptor beta chain originates from a study of T-cell memory formation after mild COVID-19. Study-wide context: The TCR clusters were mostly specific to one donor. Study-wide results and caveats: Memory sampled before infection contained some responding clones, suggesting cross-reactive memory joined.

One entry per CDR3 protein results from TCRdb running MiXCR on the 5' RACE reads. The table includes 250,000 to 300,000 distinct CDR3 sequences, about a sixth detected once. The V end was cut by 8 bases, the J end by 9 bases, with 19 bases between. The CDR3 consists of 12 residues. The germline V gene encodes CDR1 SQVTM and CDR2 ANQGSEA. This clonotype appeared a few times. The target antigen is unknown. The sample consisted of PBMCs or a T cell subset sorted from them (not recorded which). This receptor was obtained from a man aged 18 to 35 who had mild COVID-19 (a few samples of this study predate the infection). Cell type and time point are not known. The chain is built from TRBV29-1 and TRBJ2-5, with D tentatively TRBD2 (5 bases). CDR3 sequence: CSFRTEDGAQYF. The CDR3 DNA is TGCAGCTTCCGGACGGAGGATGGGGCCCAGTACTTC.